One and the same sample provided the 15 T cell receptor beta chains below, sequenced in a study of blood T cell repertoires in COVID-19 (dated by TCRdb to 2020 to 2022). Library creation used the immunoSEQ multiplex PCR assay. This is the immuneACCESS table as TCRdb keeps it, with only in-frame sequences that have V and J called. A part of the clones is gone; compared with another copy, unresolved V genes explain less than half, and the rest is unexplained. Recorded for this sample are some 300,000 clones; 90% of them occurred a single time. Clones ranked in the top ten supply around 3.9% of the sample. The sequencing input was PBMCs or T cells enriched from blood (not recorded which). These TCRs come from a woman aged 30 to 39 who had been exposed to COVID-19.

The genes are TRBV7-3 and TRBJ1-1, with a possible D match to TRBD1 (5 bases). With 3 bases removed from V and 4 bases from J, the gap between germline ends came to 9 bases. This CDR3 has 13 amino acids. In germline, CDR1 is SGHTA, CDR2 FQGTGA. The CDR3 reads CASSFSGITEAFF. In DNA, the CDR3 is TGTGCCAGCAGCTTCTCAGGGATCACTGAAGCTTTCTTT.

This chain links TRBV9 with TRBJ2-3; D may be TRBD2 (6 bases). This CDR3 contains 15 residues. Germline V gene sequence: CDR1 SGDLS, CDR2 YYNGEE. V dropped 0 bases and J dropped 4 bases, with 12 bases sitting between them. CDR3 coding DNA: TGTGCCAGCAGCGTAGGGGGGGAGTCCTCAGATACGCAGTATTTT. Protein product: CASSVGGESSDTQYF.

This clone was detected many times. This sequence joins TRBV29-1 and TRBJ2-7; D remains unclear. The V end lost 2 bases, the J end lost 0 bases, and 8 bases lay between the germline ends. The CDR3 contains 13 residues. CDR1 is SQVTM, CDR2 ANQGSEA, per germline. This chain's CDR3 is CSVETARSYEQYF. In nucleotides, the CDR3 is TGCAGCGTTGAAACAGCCCGCTCCTACGAGCAGTACTTC.

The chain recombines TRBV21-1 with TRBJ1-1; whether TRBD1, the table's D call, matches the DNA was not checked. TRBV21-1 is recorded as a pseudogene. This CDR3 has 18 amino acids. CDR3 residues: CASSPKTTGSLMDTEAFF. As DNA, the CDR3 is TGTGCCAGCAGCCCTAAGACCACAGGGTCGTTGATGGACACTGAAGCTTTCTTT.

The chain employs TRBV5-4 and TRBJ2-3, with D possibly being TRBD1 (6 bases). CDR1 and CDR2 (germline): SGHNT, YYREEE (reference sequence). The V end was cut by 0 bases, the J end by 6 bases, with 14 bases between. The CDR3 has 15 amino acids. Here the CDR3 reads CASSLAPRQGDTQYF. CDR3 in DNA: TGTGCCAGCAGCTTGGCCCCCCGTCAGGGGGATACGCAGTATTTT. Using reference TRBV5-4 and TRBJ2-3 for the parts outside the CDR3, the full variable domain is ETGVTQSPTHLIKTRGQQVTLRCSSQSGHNTVSWYQQALGQGPQFIFQYYREEENGRGNFPPRFSGLQFPNYSSELNVNALELDDSALYLCASSLAPRQGDTQYFGPGTRLTVL.

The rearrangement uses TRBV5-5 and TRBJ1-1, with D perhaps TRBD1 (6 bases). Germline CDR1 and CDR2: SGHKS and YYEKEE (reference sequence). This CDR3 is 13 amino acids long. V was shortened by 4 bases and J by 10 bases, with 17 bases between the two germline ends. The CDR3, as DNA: TGTGCCAGCAGCCCCGGGACAATAAAGATAGCTTTCTTT. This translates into CASSPGTIKIAFF. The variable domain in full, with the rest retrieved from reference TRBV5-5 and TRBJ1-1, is DAGVTQSPTHLIKTRGQQVTLRCSPISGHKSVSWYQQVLGQGPQFIFQYYEKEERGRGNFPDRFSARQFPNYSSELNVNALLLGDSALYLCASSPGTIKIAFFGQGTRLTVV.

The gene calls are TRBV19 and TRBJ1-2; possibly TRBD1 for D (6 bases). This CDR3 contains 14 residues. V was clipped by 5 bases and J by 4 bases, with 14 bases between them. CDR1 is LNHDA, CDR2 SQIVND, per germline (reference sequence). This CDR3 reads CASSLAQGSYGYTF. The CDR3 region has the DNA TGTGCCAGTAGTTTAGCGCAGGGGAGCTATGGCTACACCTTC.

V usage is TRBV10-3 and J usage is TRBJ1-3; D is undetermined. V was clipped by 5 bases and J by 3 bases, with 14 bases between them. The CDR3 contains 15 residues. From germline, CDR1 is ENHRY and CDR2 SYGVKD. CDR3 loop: CAISRDGLGGNTIYF. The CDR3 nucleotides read TGTGCCATCAGTCGGGATGGCCTTGGTGGAAACACCATATATTTT.

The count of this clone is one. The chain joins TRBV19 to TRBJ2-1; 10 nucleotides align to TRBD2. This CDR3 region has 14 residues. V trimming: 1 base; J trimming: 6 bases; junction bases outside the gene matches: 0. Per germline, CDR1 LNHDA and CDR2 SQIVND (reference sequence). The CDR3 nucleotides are TGTGCCAGTAGTATAGGGACTAGCGGCAATGAGCAGTTCTTC. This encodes CASSIGTSGNEQFF. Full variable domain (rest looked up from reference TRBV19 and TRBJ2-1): DGGITQSPKYLFRKEGQNVTLSCEQNLNHDAMYWYRQDPGQGLRLIYYSQIVNDFQKGDIAEGYSVSREKKESFPLTVTSAQKNPTAFYLCASSIGTSGNEQFFGPGTRLTVL.

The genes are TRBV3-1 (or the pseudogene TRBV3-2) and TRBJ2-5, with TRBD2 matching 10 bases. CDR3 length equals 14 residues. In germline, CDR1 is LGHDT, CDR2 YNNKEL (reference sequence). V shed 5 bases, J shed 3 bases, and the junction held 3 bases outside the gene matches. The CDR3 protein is CASSYLAGEETQYF. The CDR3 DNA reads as TGTGCCAGCAGCTATCTAGCGGGGGAAGAGACCCAGTACTTC.

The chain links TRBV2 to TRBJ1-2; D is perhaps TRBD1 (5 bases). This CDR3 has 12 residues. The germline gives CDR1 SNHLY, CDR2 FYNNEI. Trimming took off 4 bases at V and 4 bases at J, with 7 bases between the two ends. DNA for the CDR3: TGTGCCAGCAGTGCCAGGGTCTATGGCTACACCTTC. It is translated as CASSARVYGYTF.

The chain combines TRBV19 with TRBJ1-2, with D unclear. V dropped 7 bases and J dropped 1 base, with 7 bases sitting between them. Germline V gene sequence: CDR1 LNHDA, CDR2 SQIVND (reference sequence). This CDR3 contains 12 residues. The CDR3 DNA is TGTGCCAGTATCGGCGGTAACTATGGCTACACCTTC. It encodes CASIGGNYGYTF.

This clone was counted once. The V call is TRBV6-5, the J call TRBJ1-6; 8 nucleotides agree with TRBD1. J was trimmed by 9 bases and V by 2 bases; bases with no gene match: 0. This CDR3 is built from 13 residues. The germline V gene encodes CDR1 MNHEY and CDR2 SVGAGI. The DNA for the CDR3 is TGTGCCAGCAGTTACACAGGGGGTTCACCCCTCCACTTT. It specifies CASSYTGGSPLHF.

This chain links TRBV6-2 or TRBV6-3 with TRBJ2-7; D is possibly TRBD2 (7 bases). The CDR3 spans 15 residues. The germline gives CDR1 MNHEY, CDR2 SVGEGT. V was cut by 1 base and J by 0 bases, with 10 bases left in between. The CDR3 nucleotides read TGTGCCAGCAGTTACTTGCGGGGGCGCTCCTACGAGCAGTACTTC. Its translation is CASSYLRGRSYEQYF.

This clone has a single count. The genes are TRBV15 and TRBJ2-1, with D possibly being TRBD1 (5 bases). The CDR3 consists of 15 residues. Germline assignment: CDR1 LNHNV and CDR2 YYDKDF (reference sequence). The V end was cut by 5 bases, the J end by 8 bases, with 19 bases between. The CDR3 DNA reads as TGTGCCACCAGCTCAGGGTTAAAGGGGTCCGATGAGCAGTTCTTC. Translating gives CATSSGLKGSDEQFF. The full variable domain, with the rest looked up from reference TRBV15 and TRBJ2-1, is DAMVIQNPRYQVTQFGKPVTLSCSQTLNHNVMYWYQQKSSQAPKLLFHYYDKDFNNEADTPDNFQSRRPNTSFCFLDIRSPGLGDTAMYLCATSSGLKGSDEQFFGPGTRLTVL.